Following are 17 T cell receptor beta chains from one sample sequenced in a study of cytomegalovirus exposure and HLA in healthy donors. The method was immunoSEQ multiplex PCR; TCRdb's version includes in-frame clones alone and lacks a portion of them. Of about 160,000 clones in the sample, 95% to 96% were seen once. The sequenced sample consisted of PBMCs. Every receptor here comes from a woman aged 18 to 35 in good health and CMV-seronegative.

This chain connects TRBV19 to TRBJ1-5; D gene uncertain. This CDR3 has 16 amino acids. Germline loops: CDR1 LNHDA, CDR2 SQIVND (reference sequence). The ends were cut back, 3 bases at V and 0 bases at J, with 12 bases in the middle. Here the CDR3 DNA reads TGTGCCAGTAGTATCTCGGGAGTTTATAGCAATCAGCCCCAGCATTTT. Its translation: CASSISGVYSNQPQHF.

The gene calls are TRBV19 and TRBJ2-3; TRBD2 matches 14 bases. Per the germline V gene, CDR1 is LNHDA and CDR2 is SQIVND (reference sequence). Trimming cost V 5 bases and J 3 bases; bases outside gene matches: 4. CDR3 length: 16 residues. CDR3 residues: CASSARLAGGTDTQYF. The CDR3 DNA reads TGTGCCAGTAGTGCCCGACTAGCGGGGGGGACAGATACGCAGTATTTT.

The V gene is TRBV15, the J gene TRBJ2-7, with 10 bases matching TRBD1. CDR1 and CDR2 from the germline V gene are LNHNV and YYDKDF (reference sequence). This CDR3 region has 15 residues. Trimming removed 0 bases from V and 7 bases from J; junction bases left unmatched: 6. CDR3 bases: TGTGCCACCAGCAGAGACGGGACAGGGGCGGAGGAGCAGTACTTC. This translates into CATSRDGTGAEEQYF.

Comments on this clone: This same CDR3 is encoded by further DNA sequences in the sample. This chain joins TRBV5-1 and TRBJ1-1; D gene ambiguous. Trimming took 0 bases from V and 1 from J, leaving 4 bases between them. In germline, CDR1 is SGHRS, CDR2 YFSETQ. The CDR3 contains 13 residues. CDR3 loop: CASSLAGNTEAFF. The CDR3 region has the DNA TGCGCCAGCAGCTTGGCCGGGAACACTGAAGCTTTCTTT.

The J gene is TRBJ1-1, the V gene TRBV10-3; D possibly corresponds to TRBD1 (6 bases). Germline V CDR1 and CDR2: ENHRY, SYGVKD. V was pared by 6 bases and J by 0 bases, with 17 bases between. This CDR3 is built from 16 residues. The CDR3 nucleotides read TGTGCCATCAGCCCCGAGACAGGTACCATGAACACTGAAGCTTTCTTT. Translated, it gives CAISPETGTMNTEAFF.

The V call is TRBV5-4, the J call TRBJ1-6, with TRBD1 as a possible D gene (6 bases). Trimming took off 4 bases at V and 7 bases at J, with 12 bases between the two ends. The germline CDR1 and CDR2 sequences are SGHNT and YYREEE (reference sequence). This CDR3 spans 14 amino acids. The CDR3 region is CASSPGVMNSPLHF. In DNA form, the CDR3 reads TGTGCCAGCAGCCCAGGGGTAATGAATTCACCCCTCCACTTT.

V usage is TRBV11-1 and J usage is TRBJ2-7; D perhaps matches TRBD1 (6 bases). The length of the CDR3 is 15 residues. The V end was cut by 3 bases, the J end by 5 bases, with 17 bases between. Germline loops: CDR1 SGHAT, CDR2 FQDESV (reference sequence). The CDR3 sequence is CASSFSLPGANEQYF. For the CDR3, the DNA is TGTGCCAGCAGCTTCTCTCTCCCAGGGGCGAACGAGCAGTACTTC.

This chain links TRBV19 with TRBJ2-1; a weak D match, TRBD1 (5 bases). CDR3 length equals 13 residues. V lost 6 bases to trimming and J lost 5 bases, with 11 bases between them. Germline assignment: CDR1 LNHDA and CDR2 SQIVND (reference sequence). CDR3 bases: TGTGCCAGTAGCACACAGGATCACAATGAGCAGTTCTTC. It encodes CASSTQDHNEQFF.

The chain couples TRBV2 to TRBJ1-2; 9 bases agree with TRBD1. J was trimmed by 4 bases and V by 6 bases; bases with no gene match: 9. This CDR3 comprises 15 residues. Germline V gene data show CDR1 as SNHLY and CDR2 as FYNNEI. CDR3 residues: CASSTHTGGPYGYTF. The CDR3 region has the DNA TGTGCCAGCAGCACCCATACAGGGGGCCCCTATGGCTACACCTTC.

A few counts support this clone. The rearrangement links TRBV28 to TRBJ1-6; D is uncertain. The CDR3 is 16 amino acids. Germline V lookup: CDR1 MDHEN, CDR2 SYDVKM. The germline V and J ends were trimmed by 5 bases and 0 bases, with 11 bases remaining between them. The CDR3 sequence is CASSDRSSSYNSPLHF. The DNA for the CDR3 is TGTGCCAGCAGTGACCGGAGTAGCTCCTATAATTCACCCCTCCACTTT.

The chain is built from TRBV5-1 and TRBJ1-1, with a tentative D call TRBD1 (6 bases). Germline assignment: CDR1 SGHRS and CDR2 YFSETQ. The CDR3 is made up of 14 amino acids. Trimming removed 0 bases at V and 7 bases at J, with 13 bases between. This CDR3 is CASSLDRVGLEAFF. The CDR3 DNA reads TGCGCCAGCAGCTTGGACAGGGTTGGACTTGAAGCTTTCTTT.

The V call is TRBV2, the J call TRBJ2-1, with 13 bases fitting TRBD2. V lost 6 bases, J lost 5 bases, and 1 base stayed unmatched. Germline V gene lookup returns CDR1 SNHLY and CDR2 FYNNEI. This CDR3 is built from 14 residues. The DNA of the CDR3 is TGTGCCAGCAGAGGACTAGCGGGGGACAATGAGCAGTTCTTC. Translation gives CASRGLAGDNEQFF.

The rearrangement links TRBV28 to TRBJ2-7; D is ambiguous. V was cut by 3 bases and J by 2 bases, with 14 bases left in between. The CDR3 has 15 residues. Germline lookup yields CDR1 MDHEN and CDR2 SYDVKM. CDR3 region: CASSFSGPGAYEQYF. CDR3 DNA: TGTGCCAGCAGTTTCTCAGGCCCCGGCGCCTACGAGCAGTACTTC.

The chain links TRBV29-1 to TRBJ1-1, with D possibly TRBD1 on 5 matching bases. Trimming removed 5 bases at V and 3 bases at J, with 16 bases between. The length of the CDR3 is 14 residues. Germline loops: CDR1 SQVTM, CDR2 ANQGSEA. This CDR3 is CSVRQGWMDTEAFF. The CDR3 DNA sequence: TGCAGCGTTCGTCAGGGATGGATGGACACTGAAGCTTTCTTT.

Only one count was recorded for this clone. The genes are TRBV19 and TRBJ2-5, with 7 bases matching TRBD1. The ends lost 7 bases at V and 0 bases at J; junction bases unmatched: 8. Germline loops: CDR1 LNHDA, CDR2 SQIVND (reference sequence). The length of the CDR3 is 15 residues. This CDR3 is CASKPGQAYQETQYF. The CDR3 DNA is TGTGCCAGTAAGCCTGGACAGGCATACCAAGAGACCCAGTACTTC.

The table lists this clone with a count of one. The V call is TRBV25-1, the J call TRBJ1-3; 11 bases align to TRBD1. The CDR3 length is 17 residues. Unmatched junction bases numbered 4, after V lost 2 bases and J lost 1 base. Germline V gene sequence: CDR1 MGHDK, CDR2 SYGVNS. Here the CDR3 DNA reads TGTGCCAGCAGTGAACTGGGGACAGGGGGTTCTGGAAACACCATATATTTT. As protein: CASSELGTGGSGNTIYF.

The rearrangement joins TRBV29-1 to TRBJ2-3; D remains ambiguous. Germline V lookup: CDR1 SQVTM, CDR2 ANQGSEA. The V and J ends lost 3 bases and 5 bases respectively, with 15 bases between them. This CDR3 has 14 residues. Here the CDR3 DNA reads TGCAGCGTTGAGTGGGCCGCCATGGGAGATACGCAGTATTTT. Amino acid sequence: CSVEWAAMGDTQYF.